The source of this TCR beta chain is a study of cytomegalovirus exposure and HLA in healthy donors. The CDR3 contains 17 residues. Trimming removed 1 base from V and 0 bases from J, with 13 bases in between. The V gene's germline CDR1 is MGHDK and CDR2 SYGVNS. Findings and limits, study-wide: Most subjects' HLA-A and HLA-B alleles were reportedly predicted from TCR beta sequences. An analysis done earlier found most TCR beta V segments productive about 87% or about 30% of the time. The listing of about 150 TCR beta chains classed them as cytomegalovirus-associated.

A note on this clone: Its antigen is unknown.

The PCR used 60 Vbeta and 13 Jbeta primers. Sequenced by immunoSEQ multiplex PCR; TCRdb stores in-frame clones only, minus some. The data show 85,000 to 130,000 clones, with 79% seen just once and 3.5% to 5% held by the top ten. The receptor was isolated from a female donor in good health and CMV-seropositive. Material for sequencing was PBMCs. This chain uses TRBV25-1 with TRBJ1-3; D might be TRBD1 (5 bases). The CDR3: CASSEWGDGVSGNTIYF. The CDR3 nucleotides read TGTGCCAGCAGTGAATGGGGGGACGGTGTCTCTGGAAACACCATATATTTT.